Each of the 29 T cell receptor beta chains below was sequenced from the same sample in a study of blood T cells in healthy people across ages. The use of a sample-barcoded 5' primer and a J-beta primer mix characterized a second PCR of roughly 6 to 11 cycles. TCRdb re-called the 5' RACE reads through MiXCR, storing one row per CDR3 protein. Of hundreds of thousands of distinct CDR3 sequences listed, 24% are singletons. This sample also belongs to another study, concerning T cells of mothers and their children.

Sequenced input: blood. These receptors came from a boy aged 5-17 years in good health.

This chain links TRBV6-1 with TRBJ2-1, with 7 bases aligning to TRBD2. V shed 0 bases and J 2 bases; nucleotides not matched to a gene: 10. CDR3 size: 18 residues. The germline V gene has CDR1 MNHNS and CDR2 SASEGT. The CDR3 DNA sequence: TGTGCCAGCAGTGAAGCGGGTCGTCGGGGGGTTCCCTACAATGAGCAGTTCTTC. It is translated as CASSEAGRRGVPYNEQFF.

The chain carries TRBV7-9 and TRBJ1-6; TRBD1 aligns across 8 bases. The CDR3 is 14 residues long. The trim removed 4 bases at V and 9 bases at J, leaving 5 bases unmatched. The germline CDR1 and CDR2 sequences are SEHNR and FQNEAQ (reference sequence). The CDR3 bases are TGTGCCAGCAGCTCGACAGGGGTGCGTTCACCCCTCCACTTT. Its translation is CASSSTGVRSPLHF. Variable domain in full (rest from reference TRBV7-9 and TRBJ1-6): DTGVSQNPRHKITKRGQNVTFRCDPISEHNRLYWYRQTLGQGPEFLTYFQNEAQLEKSRLLSDRFSAERPKGSFSTLEIQRTEQGDSAMYLCASSSTGVRSPLHFGNGTRLTVT.

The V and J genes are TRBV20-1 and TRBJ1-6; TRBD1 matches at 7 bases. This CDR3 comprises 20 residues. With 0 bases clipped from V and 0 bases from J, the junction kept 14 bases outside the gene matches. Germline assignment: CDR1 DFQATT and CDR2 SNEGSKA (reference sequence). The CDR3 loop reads CSARDQGGRPQSSYNSPLHF. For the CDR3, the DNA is TGCAGTGCTAGAGATCAGGGGGGCCGACCCCAAAGCTCCTATAATTCACCCCTCCACTTT.

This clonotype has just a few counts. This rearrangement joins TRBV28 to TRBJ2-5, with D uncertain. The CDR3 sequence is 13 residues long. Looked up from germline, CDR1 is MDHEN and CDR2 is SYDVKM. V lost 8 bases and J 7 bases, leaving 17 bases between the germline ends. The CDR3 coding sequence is TGTGCCAGCTTCGGGCCCCTGGGAACGACCCAGTACTTC. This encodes CASFGPLGTTQYF.

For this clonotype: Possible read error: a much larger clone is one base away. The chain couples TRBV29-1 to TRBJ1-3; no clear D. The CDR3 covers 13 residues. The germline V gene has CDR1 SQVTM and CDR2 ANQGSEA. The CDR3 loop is CSAEGTDGNTIYF. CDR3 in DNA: TGCAGCGCTGAAGGCACCGATGGAAACACCATATATTTT.

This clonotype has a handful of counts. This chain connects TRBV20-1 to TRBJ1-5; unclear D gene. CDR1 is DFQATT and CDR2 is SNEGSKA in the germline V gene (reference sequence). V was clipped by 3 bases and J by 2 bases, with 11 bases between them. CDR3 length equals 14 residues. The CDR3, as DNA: TGCAGTGCTAGGGACCAACGGGGCAATCAGCCCCAGCATTTT. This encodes CSARDQRGNQPQHF.

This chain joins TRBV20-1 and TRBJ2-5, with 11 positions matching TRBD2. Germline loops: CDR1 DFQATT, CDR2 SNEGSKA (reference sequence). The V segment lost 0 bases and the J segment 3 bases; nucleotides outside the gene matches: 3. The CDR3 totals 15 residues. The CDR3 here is CSARDAGLAEETQYF. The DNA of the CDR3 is TGCAGTGCTAGAGATGCGGGACTAGCGGAAGAGACCCAGTACTTC.

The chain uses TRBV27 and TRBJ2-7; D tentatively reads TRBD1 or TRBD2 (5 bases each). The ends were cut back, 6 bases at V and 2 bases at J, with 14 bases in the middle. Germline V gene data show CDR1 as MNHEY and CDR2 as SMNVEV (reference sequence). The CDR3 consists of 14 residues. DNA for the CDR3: TGTGCCAGCAGCCCCGGGACGAAGCCCTACGAGCAGTACTTC. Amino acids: CASSPGTKPYEQYF.

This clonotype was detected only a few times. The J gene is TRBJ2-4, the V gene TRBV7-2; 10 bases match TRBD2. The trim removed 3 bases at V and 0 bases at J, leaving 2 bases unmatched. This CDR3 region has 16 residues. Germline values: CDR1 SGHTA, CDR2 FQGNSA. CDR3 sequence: CASSLIAGGAKNIQYF. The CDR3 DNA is TGTGCCAGCAGCTTGATAGCGGGAGGAGCCAAAAACATTCAGTACTTC.

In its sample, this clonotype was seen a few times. The CDR3 is CASSLGHTNTEAFF. CDR3 sequence (DNA): TGTGCCAGCAGCTTGGGTCACACGAACACTGAAGCTTTCTTT. The chain links TRBV7-9 to TRBJ1-1; D gene ambiguous. Germline V lookup: CDR1 SEHNR, CDR2 FQNEAQ (reference sequence). This CDR3 is built from 14 residues. With 3 bases removed from V and 1 base from J, the gap between germline ends came to 9 bases.

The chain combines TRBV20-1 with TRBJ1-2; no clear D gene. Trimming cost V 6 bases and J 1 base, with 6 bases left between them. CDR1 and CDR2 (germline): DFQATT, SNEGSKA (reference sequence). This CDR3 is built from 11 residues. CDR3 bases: TGCAGTGCAAAAATTAACTATGGCTACACCTTC. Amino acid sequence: CSAKINYGYTF.

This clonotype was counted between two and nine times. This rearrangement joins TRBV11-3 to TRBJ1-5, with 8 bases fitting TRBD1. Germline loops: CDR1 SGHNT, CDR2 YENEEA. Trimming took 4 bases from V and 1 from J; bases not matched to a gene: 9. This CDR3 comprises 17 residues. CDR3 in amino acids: CASSYGQGGKSNQPQHF. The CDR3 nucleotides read TGTGCCAGCAGCTATGGACAGGGTGGGAAAAGCAATCAGCCCCAGCATTTT.

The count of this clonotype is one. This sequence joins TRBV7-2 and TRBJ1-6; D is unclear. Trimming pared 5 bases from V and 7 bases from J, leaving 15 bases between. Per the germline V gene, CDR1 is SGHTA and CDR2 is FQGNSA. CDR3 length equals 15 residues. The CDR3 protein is CASSPPPGLNSPLHF. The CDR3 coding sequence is TGTGCCAGCAGCCCCCCCCCGGGCCTCAATTCACCCCTCCACTTT. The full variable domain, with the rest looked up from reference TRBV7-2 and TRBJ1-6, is GAGVSQSPSNKVTEKGKDVELRCDPISGHTALYWYRQSLGQGLEFLIYFQGNSAPDKSGLPSDRFSAERTGGSVSTLTIQRTQQEDSAVYLCASSPPPGLNSPLHFGNGTRLTVT.

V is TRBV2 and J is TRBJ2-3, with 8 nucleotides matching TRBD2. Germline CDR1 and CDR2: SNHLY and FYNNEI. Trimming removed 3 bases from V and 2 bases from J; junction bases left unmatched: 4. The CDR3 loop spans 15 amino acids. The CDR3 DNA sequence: TGTGCCAGCAGTGACTTAGCGGGGACCACAGATACGCAGTATTTT. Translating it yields CASSDLAGTTDTQYF.

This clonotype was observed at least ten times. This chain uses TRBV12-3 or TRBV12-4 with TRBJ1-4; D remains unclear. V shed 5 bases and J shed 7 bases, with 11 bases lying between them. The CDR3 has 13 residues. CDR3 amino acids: CASSRTGSEKLFF. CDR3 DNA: TGTGCCAGCAGTCGGACGGGAAGTGAAAAACTGTTTTTT.

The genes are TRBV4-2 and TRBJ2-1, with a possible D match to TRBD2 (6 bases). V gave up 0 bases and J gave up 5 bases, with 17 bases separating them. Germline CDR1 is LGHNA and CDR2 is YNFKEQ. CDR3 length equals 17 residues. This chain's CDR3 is CASSQEAGGIYHNEQFF. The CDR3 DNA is TGTGCCAGCAGCCAAGAGGCTGGCGGGATCTACCACAATGAGCAGTTCTTC.

CDR3 region: CASSYRPRGYEQFF. The CDR3 DNA is TGTGCCAGCAGTTACCGCCCCCGAGGCTATGAGCAGTTCTTC. J is TRBJ2-1 and V is TRBV6-5; no clear D gene. V was pared by 2 bases and J by 8 bases, with 13 bases between. The germline V gene encodes CDR1 MNHEY and CDR2 SVGAGI. The CDR3 runs to 14 residues.

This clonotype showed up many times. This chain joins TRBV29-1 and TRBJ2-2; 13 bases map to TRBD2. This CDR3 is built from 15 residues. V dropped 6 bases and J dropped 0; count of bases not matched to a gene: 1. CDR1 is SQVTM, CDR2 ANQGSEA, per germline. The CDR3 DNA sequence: TGCAGCGTGGGGACTAGCGGGGCGAACACCGGGGAGCTGTTTTTT. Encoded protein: CSVGTSGANTGELFF.

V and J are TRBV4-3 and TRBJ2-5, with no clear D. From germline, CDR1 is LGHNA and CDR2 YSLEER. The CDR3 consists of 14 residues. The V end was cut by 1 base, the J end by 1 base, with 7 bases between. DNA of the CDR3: TGCGCCAGCAGCCAAGGGTTCGGCCAAGAGACCCAGTACTTC. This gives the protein CASSQGFGQETQYF.

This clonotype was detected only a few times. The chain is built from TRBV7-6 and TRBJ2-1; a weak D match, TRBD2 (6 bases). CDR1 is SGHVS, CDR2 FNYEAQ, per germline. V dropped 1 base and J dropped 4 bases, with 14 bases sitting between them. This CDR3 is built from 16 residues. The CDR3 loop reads CASSLGSASAYNEQFF. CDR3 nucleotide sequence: TGTGCCAGCAGCTTAGGATCGGCTAGCGCTTACAATGAGCAGTTCTTC.

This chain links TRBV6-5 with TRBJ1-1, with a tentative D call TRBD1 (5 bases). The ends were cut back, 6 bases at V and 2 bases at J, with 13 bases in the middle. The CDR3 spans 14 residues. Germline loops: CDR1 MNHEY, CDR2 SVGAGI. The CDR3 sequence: CASSLAGVNTEAFF. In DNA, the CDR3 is TGTGCCAGCAGCCTGGCGGGGGTTAACACTGAAGCTTTCTTT.

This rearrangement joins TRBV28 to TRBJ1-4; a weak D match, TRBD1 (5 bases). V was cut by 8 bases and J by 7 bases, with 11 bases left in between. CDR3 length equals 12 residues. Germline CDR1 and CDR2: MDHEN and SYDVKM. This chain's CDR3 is CASSAGLEKLFF. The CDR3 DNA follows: TGTGCCAGCTCCGCAGGGCTTGAAAAACTGTTTTTT.

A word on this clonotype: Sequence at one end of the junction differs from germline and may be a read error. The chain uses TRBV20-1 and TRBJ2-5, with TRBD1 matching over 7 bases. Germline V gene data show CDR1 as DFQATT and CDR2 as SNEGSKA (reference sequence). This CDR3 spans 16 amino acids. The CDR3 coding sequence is TGCAGTGCTAGCGACAGGGAAATCGGATACTCCTACGAGCAGCACTTC. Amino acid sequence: CSASDREIGYSYEQHF.

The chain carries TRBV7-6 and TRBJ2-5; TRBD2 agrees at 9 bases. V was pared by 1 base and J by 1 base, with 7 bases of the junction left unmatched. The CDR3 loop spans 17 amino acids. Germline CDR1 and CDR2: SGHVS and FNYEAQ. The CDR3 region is CASSLGVSGGIQETQYF. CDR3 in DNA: TGTGCCAGCAGCTTAGGGGTTAGCGGGGGAATCCAAGAGACCCAGTACTTC.

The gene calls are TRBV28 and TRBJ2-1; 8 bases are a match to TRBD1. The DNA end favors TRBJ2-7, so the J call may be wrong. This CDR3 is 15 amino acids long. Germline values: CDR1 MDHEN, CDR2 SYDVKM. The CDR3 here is CASSPLRPTGVGQYF. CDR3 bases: TGTGCCAGCAGTCCCCTTCGGCCGACAGGGGTGGGGCAGTACTTC.

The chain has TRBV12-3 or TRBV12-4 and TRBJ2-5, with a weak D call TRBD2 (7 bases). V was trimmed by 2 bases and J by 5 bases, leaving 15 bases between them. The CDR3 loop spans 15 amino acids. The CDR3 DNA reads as TGTGCCAGCAGTTTAAGTAGGGGGGGGATGGAGACCCAGTACTTC. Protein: CASSLSRGGMETQYF.

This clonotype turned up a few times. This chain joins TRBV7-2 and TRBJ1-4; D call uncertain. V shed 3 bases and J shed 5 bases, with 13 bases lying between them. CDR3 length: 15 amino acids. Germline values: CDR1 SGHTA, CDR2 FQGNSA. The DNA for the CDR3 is TGTGCCAGCAGCTTTTACAACCATTTGAATGAAAAACTGTTTTTT. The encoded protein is CASSFYNHLNEKLFF.

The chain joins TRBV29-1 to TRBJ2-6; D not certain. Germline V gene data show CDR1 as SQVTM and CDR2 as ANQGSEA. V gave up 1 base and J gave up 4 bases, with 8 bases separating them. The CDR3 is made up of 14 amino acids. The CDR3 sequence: CSVEGGFGANVLTF. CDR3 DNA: TGCAGCGTTGAAGGGGGTTTCGGGGCCAACGTCCTGACTTTC. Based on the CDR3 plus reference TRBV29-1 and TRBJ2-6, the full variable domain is SAVISQKPSRDICQRGTSLTIQCQVDSQVTMMFWYRQQPGQSLTLIATANQGSEATYESGFVIDKFPISRPNLTFSTLTVSNMSPEDSSIYLCSVEGGFGANVLTFGAGSRLTVL.

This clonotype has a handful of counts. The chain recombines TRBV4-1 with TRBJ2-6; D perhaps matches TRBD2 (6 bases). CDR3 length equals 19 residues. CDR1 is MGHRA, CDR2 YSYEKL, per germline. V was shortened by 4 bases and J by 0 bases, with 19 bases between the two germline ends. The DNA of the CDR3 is TGCGCCAGCAGCCGAACTGGGGGAGGTTTGCCCTCTGGGGCCAACGTCCTGACTTTC. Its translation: CASSRTGGGLPSGANVLTF.